This is a list of T cell receptor beta chains from one sample in a study of cytomegalovirus exposure and HLA in healthy donors. Assay: immunoSEQ multiplex PCR; the TCRdb copy retains only in-frame clones and omits some. This table holds some 47,000 clones. The sample was PBMCs. The receptors derive from a woman in her thirties or forties in good health and CMV-seronegative. The CDR3 runs from the conserved cysteine through the conserved F or W. D genes are given only for firm matches.

- | TRBJ2-1 | TRBV27 | CASSFQTSSSYNEQFF | TGTGCCAGCAGTTTCCAAACTTCGAGCTCCTACAATGAGCAGTTCTTC
TRBD1 | TRBJ2-7 | TRBV4-1 | CASSLRDRSYEQYF | TGCGCCAGCAGCTTGAGGGACAGATCCTACGAGCAGTACTTC
- | TRBJ2-7 | TRBV30 | CAHQRSAYEQYF | TGTGCCCACCAGCGCAGCGCCTACGAGCAGTACTTC
TRBD1 | TRBJ2-1 | TRBV29-1 | CSVLTGGSGNEQFF | TGCAGCGTTCTAACAGGGGGCTCAGGCAATGAGCAGTTCTTC
- | TRBJ1-4 | TRBV6-1 | CASTQPAGKLFF | TGTGCCAGCACCCAACCGGCGGGAAAACTGTTTTTT
TRBD1 | TRBJ2-2 | TRBV28 | CASSPSGTGNTGELFF | TGTGCCAGCAGTCCCTCCGGGACAGGGAACACCGGGGAGCTGTTTTTT
- | TRBJ2-5 | TRBV6-6 | CASSQEGKAVQETQYF | TGTGCCAGCAGCCAGGAGGGGAAAGCCGTCCAAGAGACCCAGTACTTC
- | TRBJ2-1 | TRBV7-2 | CASSPRERANEQFF | TGTGCCAGCAGCCCGAGAGAGAGGGCAAATGAGCAGTTCTTC
- | TRBJ1-1 | TRBV29-1 | CSVRGEGMNTEAFF | TGCAGCGTTAGAGGTGAAGGCATGAACACTGAAGCTTTCTTT
TRBD2 | TRBJ2-3 | TRBV6-5 | CASSYSGGAADTQYF | TGTGCCAGCAGTTACTCCGGGGGGGCTGCAGATACGCAGTATTTT
- | TRBJ2-5 | TRBV4-1 | CASSQDGAAQETQYF | TGCGCCAGCAGCCAAGATGGCGCGGCTCAAGAGACCCAGTACTTC
- | TRBJ2-7 | TRBV18 | CASSGGAAYEQYF | TGTGCCAGCTCGGGCGGGGCCGCCTACGAGCAGTACTTC
TRBD1 | TRBJ2-3 | TRBV30 | CAWSQGQGSTDTQYF | TGTGCCTGGAGCCAGGGACAGGGGTCCACAGATACGCAGTATTTT
TRBD2 | TRBJ2-5 | TRBV4-2 | CASSLLAGDSETQYF | TGTGCCAGCAGCCTCTTAGCGGGGGACTCCGAGACCCAGTACTTC
TRBD2 | TRBJ2-1 | TRBV4-2 | CASSQGLAADNEQFF | TGTGCCAGCAGCCAGGGGCTAGCGGCGGACAATGAGCAGTTCTTC
TRBD2 | TRBJ2-1 | TRBV7-2 | CASGTSGGNEQFF | TGTGCCAGCGGGACTAGCGGGGGGAATGAGCAGTTCTTC
- | TRBJ1-1 | TRBV7-9 | CASTGGTEAFF | TGTGCCAGTACCGGGGGGACTGAAGCTTTCTTT